This is a list of T cell receptor beta chains from one sample in a study of blood T cell repertoires in COVID-19. The assay was immunoSEQ multiplex PCR, and TCRdb's table has in-frame clones only and misses some. This sample has about 95,000 clones, with more than 80% found just once. Material: peripheral blood. These receptors came from a man in his fifties with COVID-19, enrolled during active disease. Both conserved end residues are part of each CDR3. Each record gives: J gene, D gene, clone size, V gene, CDR3 DNA, CDR3 protein. The D gene is left open where the match is weak. A row's size may be missing; if present it is once, few, many or a size class.

>TRBJ1-2|TRBD1|-|TRBV10-3
TGTGCCATCAGTGAGTCAGGCGTACAGGGGCATTTGAATGAAGGCTATGGCTACACCTTC
CAISESGVQGHLNEGYGYTF
>TRBJ2-1|-|-|TRBV9
TGTGCCAGCAGCGCCGGACTGGCCTACAATGAGCAGTTCTTC
CASSAGLAYNEQFF
>TRBJ2-7|-|-|TRBV30
TGTGCCTGGAGGCAGATCTCGTACGAGCAGTACTTC
CAWRQISYEQYF
>TRBJ1-4|TRBD1|-|TRBV2
TGTGCCGGACAGACAGGGCTGTACGAAAAACTGTTTTTT
CAGQTGLYEKLFF
>TRBJ1-1|-|-|TRBV19
TGTGCCAGTAGTATCTCTGGAGGAGCCACTGAAGCTTTCTTT
CASSISGGATEAFF
>TRBJ2-7|-|-|TRBV6-6
TGTGCCAGCAGCCCTAAGAACGAGCAGTACTTC
CASSPKNEQYF
>TRBJ1-6|-|-|TRBV3-1/TRBV3-2
TGTGCCAGCAGCCAAAACTCTAGGACAGCATTCTATAATTCACCCCTCCACTTT
CASSQNSRTAFYNSPLHF
>TRBJ1-5|-|-|TRBV21-1
TGTGCCAGCAGTCCGACAGGGTACGGTCAGCCCCAGCATTTT
CASSPTGYGQPQHF
>TRBJ1-6|-|-|TRBV15
TGTGCCACCAGCAGAGGAAGGGGGAATTCACCCCTCCACTTT
CATSRGRGNSPLHF
>TRBJ1-4|-|-|TRBV2
TGTGCCAGCTTCAGGGATCTCGATGAAAAACTGTTTTTT
CASFRDLDEKLFF
>TRBJ2-1|-|-|TRBV19
TGTGCCAGTAGTACTAGCTTCAGCTCCTACAATGAGCAGTTCTTC
CASSTSFSSYNEQFF
>TRBJ2-3|TRBD1|-|TRBV29-1
TGCAGCGTTGATGGGGGCAGGGGGCGCCCCACAGATACGCAGTATTTT
CSVDGGRGRPTDTQYF
>TRBJ1-1|-|-|TRBV6-5
TGTGCCAGCGCCGGCGGAACGAACACTGAAGCTTTCTTT
CASAGGTNTEAFF
>TRBJ1-2|-|-|TRBV23-1
TGCGCCAGCAAACTACCGACAGGTGGCGGTGGCTACACCTTC
CASKLPTGGGGYTF
>TRBJ1-3|-|-|TRBV27
TGTGCCAGCAGTTTATGGCCTCAAGGAAACACCATATATTTT
CASSLWPQGNTIYF
>TRBJ1-1|-|-|TRBV24-1
TGTGCCACCAGTGATTGGACGACAGAAGAAGCTTTCTTT
CATSDWTTEEAFF
>TRBJ2-1|-|-|TRBV19
TGTGCCAGTAGTATTGGGCAGGGTGGGAATGAGCAGTTCTTC
CASSIGQGGNEQFF
>TRBJ1-1|-|-|TRBV6-2/TRBV6-3
TGTGCCAGCGGCCTCAGGGGCGGGAACACTGAAGCTTTCTTT
CASGLRGGNTEAFF
>TRBJ2-5|TRBD2|-|TRBV9
TGTGCCAGCAGCGTAGGACTAGCGGGAGAGACCCAGTACTTC
CASSVGLAGETQYF
>TRBJ1-3|-|-|TRBV4-1
TGCGCCAGCAGCCAAGATCTGGCAGGCCGCTCCTCTGGAAACACCATATATTTT
CASSQDLAGRSSGNTIYF
>TRBJ1-1|TRBD1|-|TRBV28
TGTGCTTCCCGGGACAGCCAAATGAACACTGAAGCTTTCTTT
CASRDSQMNTEAFF
>TRBJ1-1|-|once|TRBV11-2
TGTGCCAGCAGCTCCTTCTTGAAGGGGGAATTGAACACTGAAGCTTTCTTT
CASSSFLKGELNTEAFF
>TRBJ2-5|-|once|TRBV27
TGTGCCAGCAGTTTCGAGGGGGGGCGTGAGACCCAGTACTTC
CASSFEGGRETQYF
>TRBJ1-2|-|once|TRBV27
TGTGCCAGCAGGCTTTTGGGGGCCGATGGCTACACCTTC
CASRLLGADGYTF
>TRBJ2-7|-|-|TRBV28
TGTGCCAGCAGTTTATCCTCCGGCGAGCAGTACTTC
CASSLSSGEQYF
>TRBJ2-5|TRBD1|-|TRBV4-2
TGTGCCAGCAGCCAGGGGGACAGGGGGCGCGGGTACCAAGAGACCCAGTACTTC
CASSQGDRGRGYQETQYF
>TRBJ1-4|TRBD1|-|TRBV7-6
TGTGCCAGCAGCTCCAGGGACAGGTTTAATGAAAAACTGTTTTTT
CASSSRDRFNEKLFF
>TRBJ2-2|-|-|TRBV2
TGTGCCAGCAAGGTCGGAGAGGTTGCCGGGGAGCTGTTTTTT
CASKVGEVAGELFF
>TRBJ2-2|TRBD1|-|TRBV7-9
TGTGCCAGCCCGCCGGGACAGGGGGCTAATTATGGCACCGGGGAGCTGTTTTTT
CASPPGQGANYGTGELFF
>TRBJ1-4|TRBD1|-|TRBV30
TGTGCCTGGAGTCAAGGGGGGACAGATGAAAAACTGTTTTTT
CAWSQGGTDEKLFF
>TRBJ2-1|-|-|TRBV14
TGTGCCAGCAGCCAAGGTGAGACAGCCCTTTACAATGAGCAGTTCTTC
CASSQGETALYNEQFF
>TRBJ1-4|TRBD1|-|TRBV5-1
TGCGCCAGCAGCCAAGGCAGGGGGTATGAAAAACTGTTTTTT
CASSQGRGYEKLFF
>TRBJ1-2|TRBD1|-|TRBV2
TGTGCCAGCAGCCTAGCCCCGGGACAGAACTATGGCTACACCTTC
CASSLAPGQNYGYTF
>TRBJ2-2|TRBD1|few|TRBV9
TGTGCCAGCAGCTCCGGCTTGGGACAGGGGACCGGGGAGCTGTTTTTT
CASSSGLGQGTGELFF
>TRBJ2-3|TRBD2|-|TRBV9
TGTGCCAGCAGCCTTCCTGATTTAGCGGGGGTAACAGATACGCAGTATTTT
CASSLPDLAGVTDTQYF
>TRBJ1-5|-|once|TRBV11-2
TGTGCCAGCAGCTCCTGGACAGAAGAAGGACAGCCCCAGCATTTT
CASSSWTEEGQPQHF
>TRBJ2-1|-|-|TRBV29-1
TGCAGCGTCCCTGTCTACAATGAGCAGTTCTTC
CSVPVYNEQFF
>TRBJ2-7|TRBD2|-|TRBV5-1
TGCGCCAGCAGCTTTAACGGGGGGGCTTCCTACGAGCAGTACTTC
CASSFNGGASYEQYF
>TRBJ2-1|-|-|TRBV10-1
TGCGCCAGCAGTGAGCCCCCGGGACATCGAGCCTACAATGAGCAGTTCTTC
CASSEPPGHRAYNEQFF
>TRBJ2-2|-|once|TRBV9
TGTGCCAGCAGCGTAGACGGGGGGCCAGCCGGGGAGCTGTTTTTT
CASSVDGGPAGELFF
>TRBJ1-2|-|-|TRBV6-1
TGTGCCAGCAGTGGGGTGGGCGGGGGAATTACTAACTATGGCTACACCTTC
CASSGVGGGITNYGYTF
>TRBJ2-3|-|-|TRBV6-1
TGTGCCAGCAGTGAATTTCGTCGGGGCACAGATACGCAGTATTTT
CASSEFRRGTDTQYF
>TRBJ1-1|-|-|TRBV6-2/TRBV6-3
TGTGCCAGCAGCCCCCTCGGGGGTCGGAGGAACACTGAAGCTTTCTTT
CASSPLGGRRNTEAFF
>TRBJ2-2|TRBD2|once|TRBV6-5
TGTGCCAGCAGTCCAAGGCATAGCGGGACCGGGGAGCTGTTTTTT
CASSPRHSGTGELFF
>TRBJ2-7|TRBD1|-|TRBV7-8
TGTGCCAGCAGCTTCCGGGACAGGGGGCGCGAGCAGTACTTC
CASSFRDRGREQYF
>TRBJ1-2|TRBD1|-|TRBV4-2
TGTGCCAGCAGCGCGGGACAGGGGTACACAAACTATGGCTACACCTTC
CASSAGQGYTNYGYTF
>TRBJ2-3|-|-|TRBV4-1
TGCGCCAGCAGCCAAGACGCAGGGGCCCTGATTACGCAGTATTTT
CASSQDAGALITQYF
>TRBJ2-7|TRBD1|-|TRBV28
TGTGCCAGCAGTACCTCGACAGGGGACGCACTTAGCTCCTACGAGCAGTACTTC
CASSTSTGDALSSYEQYF
>TRBJ1-1|-|-|TRBV28
TGTGCCAGCAGAAGGCAGGGCATGAACACTGAAGCTTTCTTT
CASRRQGMNTEAFF